This T cell receptor beta chain was identified in a study of post-analysis software for immune sequencing data. Study context: Included among the disease courses, which were recorded for the cohort, were relapsing-remitting, secondary progressive and progressive-relapsing multiple sclerosis. Regarding the study as a whole: About five TRBV segments appeared more often in patients than in controls, and TRBV5-6, TRBV5-1 and TRBV20-1 were among these.

With regard to this clonotype: The antigen is unknown.

Researchers reported that TCR beta cDNA libraries carried unique molecular identifiers. TCRdb passed the PCR reads through MiXCR, listing each CDR3 protein once. Here the sample spans roughly 670,000 distinct CDR3 sequences, 59% being singletons. Per germline, CDR1 MGHDK and CDR2 SYGVNS. The ends were cut back, 6 bases at V and 4 bases at J, with 15 bases in the middle. This CDR3 is built from 14 residues. This clonotype was obtained from a girl under 10 years old with multiple sclerosis. Sequencing used blood. This chain joins TRBV25-1 and TRBJ1-1, with a tentative D call TRBD1 (5 bases). The CDR3 loop is CASRGRGESTEAFF. For the CDR3, the DNA is TGTGCCAGCAGGGGGAGAGGGGAGAGCACTGAAGCTTTCTTT.